This T cell receptor (beta chain) was captured in a study of CD4 and CD8 cells across lung adenocarcinoma regions. TCRdb ran MiXCR on the PCR reads and lists one entry per CDR3 protein. The sample includes 20,000 to 30,000 distinct CDR3 sequences, over 40% of them seen just once. This clonotype was seen at least ten times. The patients had localized lung adenocarcinoma, a non-small cell subtype. V dropped 6 bases and J dropped 2 bases, with 11 bases sitting between them. The CDR3 is 13 residues long. Per germline, CDR1 MNHNS and CDR2 SASEGT. The TCR was taken from a male donor with lung adenocarcinoma. The CD4 and CD8 labels of this study may be unreliable. J is TRBJ2-7 and V is TRBV6-1; no firm D call. Sequenced material: CD4+ T cells from the center of a lung tumor. The CDR3 loop is CASSITPAYEQYF. The CDR3 DNA sequence: TGTGCCAGCAGCATTACACCAGCCTACGAGCAGTACTTC.